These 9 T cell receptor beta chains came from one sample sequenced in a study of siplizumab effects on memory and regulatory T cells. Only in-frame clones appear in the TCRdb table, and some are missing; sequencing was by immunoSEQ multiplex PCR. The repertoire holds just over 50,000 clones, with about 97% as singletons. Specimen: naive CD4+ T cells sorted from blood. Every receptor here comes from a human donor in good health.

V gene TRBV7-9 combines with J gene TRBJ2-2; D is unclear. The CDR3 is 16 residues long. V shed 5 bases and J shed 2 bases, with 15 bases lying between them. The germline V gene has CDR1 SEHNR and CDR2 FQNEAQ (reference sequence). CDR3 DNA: TGTGCCAGCAGCCCCCGACTCACGGCTAACACCGGGGAGCTGTTTTTT. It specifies CASSPRLTANTGELFF. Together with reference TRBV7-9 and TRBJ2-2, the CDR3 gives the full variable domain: DTGVSQNPRHKITKRGQNVTFRCDPISEHNRLYWYRQTLGQGPEFLTYFQNEAQLEKSRLLSDRFSAERPKGSFSTLEIQRTEQGDSAMYLCASSPRLTANTGELFFGEGSRLTVL.

CDR3 sequence: CASSVLPTVNTEAFF. In DNA form, the CDR3 reads TGCGCCAGCAGCGTCCTACCAACGGTGAACACTGAAGCTTTCTTT. The chain links TRBV5-1 to TRBJ1-1; D gene unclear. The CDR3 length is 15 residues. The germline gives CDR1 SGHRS, CDR2 YFSETQ. V lost 4 bases and J lost 0, with 13 bases in between.

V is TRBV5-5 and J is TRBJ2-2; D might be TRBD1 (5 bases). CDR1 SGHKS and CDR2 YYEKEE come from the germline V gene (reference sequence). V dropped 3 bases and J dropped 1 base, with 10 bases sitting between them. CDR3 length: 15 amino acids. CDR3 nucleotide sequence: TGTGCCAGCAGCTCGCGGACACTGAACACCGGGGAGCTGTTTTTT. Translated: CASSSRTLNTGELFF.

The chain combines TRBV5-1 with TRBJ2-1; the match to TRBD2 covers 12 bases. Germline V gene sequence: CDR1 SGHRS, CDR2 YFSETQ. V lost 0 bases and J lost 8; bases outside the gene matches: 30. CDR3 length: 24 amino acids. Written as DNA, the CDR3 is TGCGCCAGCAGCTTGGTCGTAATTATTCGTGAGGGACGCACCGGGACTAGCGGGCCCCATGAGCAGTTCTTC. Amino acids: CASSLVVIIREGRTGTSGPHEQFF.

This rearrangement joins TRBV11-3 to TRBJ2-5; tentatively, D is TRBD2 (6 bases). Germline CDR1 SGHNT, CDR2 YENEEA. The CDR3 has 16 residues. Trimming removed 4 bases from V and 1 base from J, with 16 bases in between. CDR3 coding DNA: TGTGCCAGCAGCTCTTGGGGCCGGGACTTCCAAGAGACCCAGTACTTC. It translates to CASSSWGRDFQETQYF.

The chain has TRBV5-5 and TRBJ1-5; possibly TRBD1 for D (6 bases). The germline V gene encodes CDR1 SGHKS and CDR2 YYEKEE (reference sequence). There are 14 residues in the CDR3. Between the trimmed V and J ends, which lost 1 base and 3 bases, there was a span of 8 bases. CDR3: CASSLSGANQPQHF. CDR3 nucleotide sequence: TGTGCCAGCAGCTTGTCAGGGGCCAATCAGCCCCAGCATTTT.

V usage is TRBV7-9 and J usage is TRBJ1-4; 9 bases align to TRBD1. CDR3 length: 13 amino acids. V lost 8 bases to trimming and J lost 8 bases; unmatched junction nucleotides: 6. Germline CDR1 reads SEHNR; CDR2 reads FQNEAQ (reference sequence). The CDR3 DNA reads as TGTGCCAGCGAGAGGACAGGGGTCGAAAAACTGTTTTTT. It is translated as CASERTGVEKLFF.

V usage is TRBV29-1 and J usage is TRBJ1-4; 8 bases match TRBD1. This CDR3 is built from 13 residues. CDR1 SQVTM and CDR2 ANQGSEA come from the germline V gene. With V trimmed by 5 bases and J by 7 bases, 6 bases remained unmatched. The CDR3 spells CSVSRQGSEKLFF. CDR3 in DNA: TGCAGCGTTTCGAGACAGGGGTCTGAAAAACTGTTTTTT.

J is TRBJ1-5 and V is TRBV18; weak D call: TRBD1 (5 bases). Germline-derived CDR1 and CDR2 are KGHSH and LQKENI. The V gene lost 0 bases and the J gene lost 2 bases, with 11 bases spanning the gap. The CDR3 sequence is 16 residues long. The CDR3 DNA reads TGTGCCAGCTCACCACCGACGGGGGAAGGCAATCAGCCCCAGCATTTT. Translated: CASSPPTGEGNQPQHF. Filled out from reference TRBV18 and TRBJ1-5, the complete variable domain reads NAGVMQNPRHLVRRRGQEARLRCSPMKGHSHVYWYRQLPEEGLKFMVYLQKENIIDESGMPKERFSAEFPKEGPSILRIQQVVRGDSAAYFCASSPPTGEGNQPQHFGDGTRLSIL.